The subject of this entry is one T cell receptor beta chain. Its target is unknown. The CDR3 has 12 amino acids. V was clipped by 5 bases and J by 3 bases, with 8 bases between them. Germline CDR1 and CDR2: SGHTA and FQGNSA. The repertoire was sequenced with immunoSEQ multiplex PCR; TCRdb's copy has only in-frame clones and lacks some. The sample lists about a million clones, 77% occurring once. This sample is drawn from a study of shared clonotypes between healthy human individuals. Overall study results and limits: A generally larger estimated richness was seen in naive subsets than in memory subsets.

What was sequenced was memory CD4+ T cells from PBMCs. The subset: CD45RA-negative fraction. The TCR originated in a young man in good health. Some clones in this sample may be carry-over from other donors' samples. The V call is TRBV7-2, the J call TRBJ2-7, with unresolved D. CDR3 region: CASSVTYYEQYF. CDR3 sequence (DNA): TGTGCCAGCAGCGTGACCTACTACGAGCAGTACTTC. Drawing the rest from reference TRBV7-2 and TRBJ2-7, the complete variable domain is GAGVSQSPSNKVTEKGKDVELRCDPISGHTALYWYRQSLGQGLEFLIYFQGNSAPDKSGLPSDRFSAERTGGSVSTLTIQRTQQEDSAVYLCASSVTYYEQYFGPGTRLTVT.